A single sample is the source of the 20 T cell receptor beta chains below, sequenced in a study of early T cells in non-severe SARS-CoV-2 infection (dated by TCRdb to 2020 to 2023). Preparation of the library involved 5' RACE. The sample was run on a NextSeq 500. TCRdb redid the processing of the public reads, applying fastp at Q25 and MiXCR, and retained in-frame beta chains. Merged by CDR3 protein, the rows form single entries marked with the most common genes and DNA. The sample yields over 50,000 distinct CDR3 sequences; around 13% were counted once. The biggest ten clones account for 2.5% to 3% of the sample. Sequencing was carried out using whole blood. The receptors here all came from an adult who was a healthcare worker with PCR-confirmed SARS-CoV-2 infection or an uninfected control (not recorded which).

At least ten counts were recorded for this clonotype. This chain links TRBV5-4 with TRBJ2-3; D is unresolved. Germline V gene lookup returns CDR1 SGHNT and CDR2 YYREEE (reference sequence). Deletions cut 3 bases from V and 2 bases from J, with 10 bases between. CDR3 length equals 14 residues. CDR3 bases: TGTGCCAGCAGCTCCGACGGAGTCACAGATACGCAGTATTTT. It is translated as CASSSDGVTDTQYF.

Ten or more counts support this clonotype. The chain couples TRBV7-2 to TRBJ2-2; D unresolved. Per the germline V gene, CDR1 is SGHTA and CDR2 is FQGNSA. The CDR3 has 13 amino acids. Trimming shortened V by 7 bases and J by 0 bases, and 6 bases separated the two germline ends. This chain's CDR3 is CASKRPNTGELFF. CDR3 nucleotide sequence: TGTGCCAGCAAGCGCCCGAACACCGGGGAGCTGTTTTTT.

This clonotype has just a few counts. The CDR3 DNA is TGTGCCAGCGTACTGGGGAACGAGTTAACCGGGGAGCTGTTTTTT. As protein: CASVLGNELTGELFF. V is TRBV12-3 or TRBV12-4 and J is TRBJ2-2; D is unresolved. This CDR3 region has 15 residues. Trimming removed 8 bases at V and 5 bases at J, with 18 bases between.

This chain links TRBV2 with TRBJ2-7; TRBD2 is a possible D gene (6 bases). V shed 4 bases and J shed 4 bases, with 11 bases lying between them. Germline lookup yields CDR1 SNHLY and CDR2 FYNNEI. CDR3 length equals 13 residues. The CDR3 reads CASSAWLAYEQYF. CDR3 in DNA: TGTGCCAGCAGTGCTTGGCTAGCGTACGAGCAGTACTTC.

This clonotype was observed at least ten times. The chain joins TRBV5-1 to TRBJ2-7; 9 bases agree with TRBD2. The CDR3 has 15 residues. Germline loops: CDR1 SGHRS, CDR2 YFSETQ. Trimming at V came to 2 bases and at J to 5 bases, leaving 8 bases not matched to a gene. The CDR3 DNA sequence: TGCGCCAGCAGCTTTCTGGCTAGCGGGGAGCACGAGCAGTACTTC. Encoded protein: CASSFLASGEHEQYF.

This clonotype was seen at least ten times. V and J are TRBV20-1 and TRBJ2-1, with TRBD2 identical over 12 bases. The CDR3 spans 16 residues. V shed 0 bases and J 8 bases; nucleotides not matched to a gene: 8. Germline-derived CDR1 and CDR2 are DFQATT and SNEGSKA (reference sequence). CDR3 in amino acids: CSARDPWTSGDHEQFF. CDR3 coding DNA: TGCAGTGCTAGAGATCCGTGGACTAGCGGGGACCATGAGCAGTTCTTC.

In this sample, this clonotype is medium-sized. This rearrangement joins TRBV30 to TRBJ2-1; D ambiguous. Germline V lookup: CDR1 GTSNPN, CDR2 SVGIG (reference sequence). Trimming took 0 bases from V and 15 from J, leaving 12 bases between them. This CDR3 region has 11 residues. The CDR3 sequence is CAWSVRNSPFF. As DNA, the CDR3 is TGTGCCTGGAGTGTACGGAACTCGCCGTTCTTC.

Many counts were recorded for this clonotype. One end of the junction is discordant with germline, which a read error may explain. The chain has TRBV7-7 and TRBJ2-2; D is perhaps TRBD1 (5 bases). The length of the CDR3 is 14 residues. Germline lookup yields CDR1 SSHAT and CDR2 FNYEAQ (reference sequence). For the CDR3, the DNA is TGTGCTAGCAGCGCCCGACAGTCCACCGGGGAGCTGTTTTTT. Translating it yields CASSARQSTGELFF.

This clonotype was picked up many times. The CDR3 is CASSLTGTETSNYGYTF. The CDR3 DNA follows: TGTGCCAGCAGTCTTACCGGGACAGAGACTTCTAACTATGGCTACACCTTC. The chain couples TRBV9 to TRBJ1-2; 7 bases match TRBD1. CDR3 size: 17 residues. V trimming: 5 bases; J trimming: 0 bases; junction bases outside the gene matches: 13. Germline CDR1 SGDLS, CDR2 YYNGEE.

This clonotype has ten or more counts. The chain has TRBV27 and TRBJ1-5; 9 nucleotides match TRBD1. V dropped 7 bases and J dropped 6; count of bases not matched to a gene: 4. Looked up from germline, CDR1 is MNHEY and CDR2 is SMNVEV (reference sequence). CDR3 size: 13 residues. The CDR3 region is CASTPTGGQPQHF. Here the CDR3 DNA reads TGTGCCAGCACTCCGACAGGGGGTCAGCCCCAGCATTTT.

CDR3 amino acids: CSCDRGNTEAFF. For the CDR3, the DNA is TGCAGCTGTGACAGGGGAAACACTGAAGCTTTCTTT. The gene calls are TRBV29-1 and TRBJ1-1; 8 nucleotides line up with TRBD1. CDR1 SQVTM and CDR2 ANQGSEA come from the germline V gene. This CDR3 region has 12 residues. J lost 2 bases, V lost 8 bases, and 4 bases had no gene match.

This clonotype was counted ten times or more. The rearrangement uses TRBV20-1 and TRBJ2-1, with 8 bases identical to TRBD2. V shed 6 bases and J 8 bases; nucleotides not matched to a gene: 6. The CDR3 contains 12 residues. Per the germline V gene, CDR1 is DFQATT and CDR2 is SNEGSKA (reference sequence). The CDR3 sequence is CSAGTRGDEQFF. As DNA, the CDR3 is TGCAGTGCCGGGACTAGGGGCGATGAGCAGTTCTTC.

This clonotype was detected many times. V usage is TRBV18 and J usage is TRBJ2-5; 9 bases align to TRBD1. With 6 bases clipped from V and 5 bases from J, the junction kept 10 bases outside the gene matches. The germline V gene has CDR1 KGHSH and CDR2 LQKENI. The CDR3 runs to 15 residues. CDR3 nucleotide sequence: TGTGCCAGCTCCCGCGGACAGGGGAATATGGAGACCCAGTACTTC. It codes for CASSRGQGNMETQYF.

This clonotype was seen ten or more times. The chain recombines TRBV7-9 with TRBJ2-7, with D unresolved. Germline CDR1 reads SEHNR; CDR2 reads FQNEAQ (reference sequence). V was shortened by 4 bases and J by 3 bases, with 13 bases between the two germline ends. CDR3 length: 14 amino acids. The CDR3 DNA reads TGTGCCAGCAGCTCCTTCCGGGCTGGCTACGAGCAGTACTTC. Translation: CASSSFRAGYEQYF.

Ten or more counts support this clonotype. The V gene is TRBV7-3, the J gene TRBJ2-5, with 8 bases that match TRBD2. This CDR3 region has 14 residues. The V gene end was trimmed by 2 bases and the J gene end by 6 bases; junction bases not matched to a gene: 5. CDR1 and CDR2 from the germline V gene are SGHTA and FQGTGA. CDR3 sequence reads: CASSLSSGSKTQYF. Here the CDR3 DNA reads TGTGCCAGCAGCTTATCAAGCGGGAGCAAGACCCAGTACTTC.

This clonotype was detected many times. This chain joins TRBV29-1 and TRBJ2-5, with no clear D. The germline V gene encodes CDR1 SQVTM and CDR2 ANQGSEA. V lost 4 bases and J 5 bases, leaving 20 bases between the germline ends. The CDR3 is 15 amino acids. The CDR3, as DNA: TGCAGCGTTGGACCATTACAACCGAGTGAGGAGACCCAGTACTTC. Translating gives CSVGPLQPSEETQYF.

This chain joins TRBV11-1 and TRBJ2-6; D is ambiguous. The CDR3 has 15 amino acids. The V and J ends lost 3 bases and 0 bases respectively, with 6 bases between them. Looked up from germline, CDR1 is SGHAT and CDR2 is FQDESV (reference sequence). The DNA for the CDR3 is TGTGCCAGCAGCTTTTTTGCCTCTGGGGCCAACGTCCTGACTTTC. Protein: CASSFFASGANVLTF.

This clonotype was counted only a few times. The chain links TRBV20-1 to TRBJ2-3; 7 positions agree with TRBD2. Per the germline V gene, CDR1 is DFQATT and CDR2 is SNEGSKA (reference sequence). The V gene end was trimmed by 7 bases and the J gene end by 5 bases; junction bases not matched to a gene: 12. The CDR3 covers 14 residues. CDR3 loop: CSVTRWGEGDTQYF. The CDR3, as DNA: TGCAGTGTCACAAGATGGGGGGAGGGAGATACGCAGTATTTT.

A few counts support this clonotype. The genes are TRBV7-6 and TRBJ2-1, with 10 bases that match TRBD2. Germline lookup yields CDR1 SGHVS and CDR2 FNYEAQ. With 1 base clipped from V and 0 bases from J, the junction kept 6 bases outside the gene matches. The CDR3 is 18 residues long. The CDR3: CASSLVVSGGSSYNEQFF. CDR3 bases: TGTGCCAGCAGCTTAGTTGTTAGCGGGGGGAGCTCCTACAATGAGCAGTTCTTC.

The gene calls are TRBV7-2 and TRBJ2-3; weak D call: TRBD1 (6 bases). This CDR3 contains 15 residues. V gave up 5 bases and J gave up 2 bases, with 14 bases separating them. The germline gives CDR1 SGHTA, CDR2 FQGNSA. This chain's CDR3 is CASSAGGFDTDTQYF. The CDR3 region has the DNA TGTGCCAGCAGCGCTGGGGGCTTTGACACAGATACGCAGTATTTT.